Below are 13 T cell receptor beta chains sequenced from a single sample in a study of read filtering for tumor transcriptome and immune sequencing (TCRdb year 2020). Sequencing was carried out with an Illumina HiSeq 4000. The Immunoverse kit was used to build TCR libraries from about 430 ng RNA, with molecular barcoded adaptors covering alpha/delta and beta/gamma chains. The raw public reads went through TCRdb reprocessing: fastp at Q25, MiXCR clone calling, in-frame beta chains kept. Every distinct CDR3 protein forms one entry, paired with its most common genes and DNA. In this sample the table shows some 140,000 distinct CDR3 sequences, approximately 13% of which occur a single time. 7% to 9% of the sample belongs to the ten largest clones. The sequenced material came from a population of CD138-negative cells sorted from bone marrow. The cell subset or site label here, explained by the study, means: bone marrow mononuclear cells depleted of CD138+ plasma/myeloma cells by negative magnetic selection. These TCRs come from a donor at least 40 years old with multiple myeloma.

This clonotype was seen ten or more times. The CDR3 spells CASGPGTDHTGELFF. CDR3 bases: TGCGCCAGCGGCCCGGGGACAGATCACACCGGGGAGCTGTTTTTT. This chain uses TRBV5-1 with TRBJ2-2; 7 nucleotides line up with TRBD1. This CDR3 comprises 15 residues. Germline CDR1 SGHRS, CDR2 YFSETQ. The junction had 9 bases not matched to a gene; V was cut back by 7 bases and J by 3 bases.

Ten or more counts support this clonotype. This chain joins TRBV10-3 and TRBJ2-1; D gene ambiguous. Germline values: CDR1 ENHRY, CDR2 SYGVKD. This CDR3 has 14 residues. V was clipped by 0 bases and J by 10 bases, with 13 bases between them. Here the CDR3 reads CAISESKVVTEQFF. CDR3 coding DNA: TGTGCCATCAGTGAGTCGAAGGTCGTGACAGAGCAGTTCTTC.

Details on this clonotype: A much larger clone lies one base from this, so it may be a read error. The chain couples TRBV7-2 to TRBJ2-3; D is ambiguous. CDR3 length: 15 amino acids. CDR1 is SGHTA and CDR2 is FQGNSA in the germline V gene. V gave up 4 bases and J gave up 4 bases, with 15 bases separating them. The CDR3: CASSSRPASPDTQYF. As DNA, the CDR3 is TGTGCCAGCAGCTCACGCCCAGCCTCACCAGATACGCAGTATTTT.

This clonotype was detected many times. CDR3 residues: CASSSGQGKSGANVLTF. The DNA of the CDR3 is TGTGCCAGCAGCTCGGGACAGGGAAAGTCTGGGGCCAACGTCCTGACTTTC. The genes are TRBV7-8 and TRBJ2-6, with 9 bases aligning to TRBD1. The germline V gene has CDR1 SGHVS and CDR2 FQNEAQ. The CDR3 has 17 amino acids. Trimming at V came to 4 bases and at J to 1 base, leaving 5 bases not matched to a gene.

This clonotype was counted many times. A much larger clone is a single base away; this may be a read error. This chain links TRBV9 with TRBJ2-1; the D is unclear. The CDR3 loop spans 14 amino acids. CDR1 SGDLS and CDR2 YYNGEE come from the germline V gene. CDR3 sequence: CASSPWASYNGQFF. CDR3 DNA: TGTGCCAGCAGCCCCTGGGCCTCCTACAATGGGCAGTTCTTC.

The rearrangement uses TRBV12-3 or TRBV12-4 and TRBJ2-1; tentative D call: TRBD2 (5 bases). Trimming removed 6 bases from V and 8 bases from J, with 17 bases in between. There are 14 residues in the CDR3. The CDR3 sequence is CASSDRSGNDEQFF. The CDR3 coding sequence is TGTGCCAGCAGCGATAGATCCGGGAACGATGAGCAGTTCTTC.

This clonotype was recorded at least ten times. The V gene is TRBV20-1, the J gene TRBJ2-1; TRBD2 matches 10 bases. Losses at the gene ends were 5 bases for V and 4 bases for J; bases not matched to a gene: 5. This CDR3 region has 14 residues. CDR1 DFQATT and CDR2 SNEGSKA come from the germline V gene (reference sequence). CDR3 DNA: TGCAGTGCTCTGCTAGCGGGGGTTTACAATGAGCAGTTCTTC. Translated, it gives CSALLAGVYNEQFF.

Details on this clonotype: A much larger clone is a single base away; this may be a read error. The rearrangement links TRBV12-3 or TRBV12-4 to TRBJ2-4, with TRBD2 matching over 8 bases. This CDR3 has 17 residues. CDR3: CASTKVLSGRKGNIRYF. CDR3 in DNA: TGTGCCAGCACGAAAGTCCTAAGCGGGAGAAAGGGAAACATTCGGTACTTC.

This clonotype was seen at least ten times. The V call is TRBV12-3 or TRBV12-4, the J call TRBJ1-3, with D perhaps TRBD1 (6 bases). Trimming shortened V by 8 bases and J by 0 bases, and 11 bases separated the two germline ends. This CDR3 is built from 14 residues. CDR3 residues: CASGQSNSGNTIYF. In nucleotides, the CDR3 is TGTGCCAGCGGACAGTCTAACTCTGGAAACACCATATATTTT.

The table lists this clonotype with many counts. The J gene is TRBJ1-1, the V gene TRBV7-9, with D possibly TRBD1 on 6 matching bases. Germline V CDR1 and CDR2: SEHNR, FQNEAQ (reference sequence). The CDR3 consists of 14 residues. Trimming shortened V by 5 bases and J by 3 bases, and 13 bases separated the two germline ends. CDR3 DNA: TGTGCCAGCAGCCCCAACAGGGACCACACTGAAGCTTTCTTT. Translated, it gives CASSPNRDHTEAFF.

On this clonotype itself: One base away lies a much larger clone, so this may be a sequencing read error. Because it lacks the conserved phenylalanine or tryptophan at the end, this CDR3 is likely a read error. V is TRBV7-9 and J is TRBJ2-5, with 10 bases lining up with TRBD1. Trimming took 4 bases from V and 4 from J; bases not matched to a gene: 6. The CDR3 runs 15 residues. Germline-derived CDR1 and CDR2 are SEHNR and FQNEAQ (reference sequence). CDR3 DNA sequence: TGTGCCAGCAGCTCTCTTCGGACAGGGGGAGAGACCCAGTACCTC. It is translated as CASSSLRTGGETQYL.

A word on this clonotype: One end of the junction varies from germline; a read error may be responsible. The V gene is TRBV18, the J gene TRBJ1-1; D gene uncertain. This CDR3 is built from 14 residues. Per the germline V gene, CDR1 is KGHSH and CDR2 is LQKENI. The CDR3 region has the DNA TGTGCCAGCTCACCGAATCTCCATAACACTGATGCTTTCTTT. Encoded protein: CASSPNLHNTDAFF.

This clonotype was found many times. The V and J genes are TRBV5-1 and TRBJ2-1, with 11 bases identical to TRBD2. The V gene end was trimmed by 4 bases and the J gene end by 8 bases; junction bases not matched to a gene: 8. The CDR3 is 15 amino acids. Germline CDR1 is SGHRS and CDR2 is YFSETQ. DNA of the CDR3: TGCGCCAGCAGCGAAACTAGCGGGAGTAACGATGAGCAGTTCTTC. Amino acid sequence: CASSETSGSNDEQFF.